This T cell receptor beta chain is from a study of blood T cells in healthy people across ages. A second PCR, run for about 6 to 11 cycles, used a sample-barcoded 5' primer plus a J-beta primer mix. TCRdb re-analysed the 5' RACE reads in MiXCR, keeping a single row per CDR3 protein. The sample has 710,000 or so distinct CDR3 sequences; roughly 32% are singletons. From germline, CDR1 is SGHDT and CDR2 YYEEEE. V was trimmed by 2 bases and J by 2 bases, leaving 13 bases between them. The CDR3 is 15 residues long. Peripheral blood from each donor was collected in a volume of approximately 10 milliliters. Samples each had at least 5.5 micrograms of total RNA extracted. The table lists this clonotype with many counts. Antigen: not known. The study's findings and limits: Greater diversity and more naive CD4+ cells were seen in long-lived donors than in aged donors.

This TCR was recovered from a woman older than 75 in good health. The sequencing input was blood. This sequence joins TRBV5-6 and TRBJ1-2; the D gene is possibly TRBD1 (5 bases). This CDR3 is CASSLPGPANYGYTF. As DNA, the CDR3 is TGTGCCAGCAGCTTACCGGGACCAGCCAACTATGGCTACACCTTC.